This TCR beta chain was found in a study of T-cell reconstitution after alpha-beta-depleted transplantation in children. The germline V gene has CDR1 SEHNR and CDR2 FQNEAQ (reference sequence). The V segment lost 5 bases and the J segment 1 base; nucleotides outside the gene matches: 7. This CDR3 has 16 residues. For TCRbeta, the library was prepared with unique molecular identifiers. TCRdb passed the PCR reads through MiXCR, listing each CDR3 protein once. Of a few hundred thousand distinct CDR3 sequences in the sample, over 9.5% were seen once. The source of this sequence is a human donor who donated a stem cell graft to a child with SCID. The chain joins TRBV7-9 to TRBJ2-5, with 10 bases matching TRBD2. Sequenced material: PBMCs from the stem cell graft donor, taken from the stem cell graft. The CDR3 nucleotides are TGTGCCAGCAGCCGACTAGCGGGTAGTCTCCAAGAGACCCAGTACTTC. This sequence encodes CASSRLAGSLQETQYF.